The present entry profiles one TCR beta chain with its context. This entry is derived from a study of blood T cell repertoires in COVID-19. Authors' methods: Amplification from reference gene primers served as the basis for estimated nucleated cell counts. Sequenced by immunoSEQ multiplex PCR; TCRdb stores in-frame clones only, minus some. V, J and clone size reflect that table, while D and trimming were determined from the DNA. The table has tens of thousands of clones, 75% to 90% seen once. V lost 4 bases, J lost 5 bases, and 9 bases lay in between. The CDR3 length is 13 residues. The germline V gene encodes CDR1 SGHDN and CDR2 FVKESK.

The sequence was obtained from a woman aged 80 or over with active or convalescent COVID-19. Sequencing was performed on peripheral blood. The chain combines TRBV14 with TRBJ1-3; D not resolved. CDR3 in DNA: TGTGCCAGCAGCCCTGGGAGTCGAAACACCATATATTTT. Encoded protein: CASSPGSRNTIYF.